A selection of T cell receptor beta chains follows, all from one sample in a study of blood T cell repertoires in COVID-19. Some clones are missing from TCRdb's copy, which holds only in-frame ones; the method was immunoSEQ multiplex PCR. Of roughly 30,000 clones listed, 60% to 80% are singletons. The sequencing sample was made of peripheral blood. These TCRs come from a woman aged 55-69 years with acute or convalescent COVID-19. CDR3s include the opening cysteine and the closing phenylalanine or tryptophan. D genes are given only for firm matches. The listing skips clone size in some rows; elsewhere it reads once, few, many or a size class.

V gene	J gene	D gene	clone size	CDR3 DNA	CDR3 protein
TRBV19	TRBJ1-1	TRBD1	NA	TGTGCCAGTAGAACGGACAGGGACACTGAAGCTTTCTTT	CASRTDRDTEAFF
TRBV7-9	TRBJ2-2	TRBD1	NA	TGTGCCAGCACCGGCCCTAACGACAGGGAATGGACCGGGGAGCTGTTTTTT	CASTGPNDREWTGELFF
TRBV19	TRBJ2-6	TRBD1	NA	TGTGCCAGTAGTGAACAGGGGGCTGGGGCCAACGTCCTGACTTTC	CASSEQGAGANVLTF
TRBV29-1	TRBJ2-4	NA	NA	TGCAGCTCCCTGACGGGAAACATTCAGTACTTC	CSSLTGNIQYF
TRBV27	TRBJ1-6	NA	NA	TGTGCCAGCAGTTTATACAGGGCCAATTCACCCCTCCACTTT	CASSLYRANSPLHF
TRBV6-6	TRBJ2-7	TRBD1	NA	TGTGCCAGCAGGGACAGGGCTGATCCCTCCGGCGAGCAGTACTTC	CASRDRADPSGEQYF
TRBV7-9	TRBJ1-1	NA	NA	TGTGCCAGCAGCTTCCGGACTGAAGCTTTCTTT	CASSFRTEAFF
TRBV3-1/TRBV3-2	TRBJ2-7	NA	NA	TGTGCCAGCGGACCGGACAGTGAGCTGAAGCAGTACTTC	CASGPDSELKQYF
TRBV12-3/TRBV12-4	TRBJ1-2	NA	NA	TGTGCCAGCACGGACAGCAATAACTATGGCTACACCTTC	CASTDSNNYGYTF
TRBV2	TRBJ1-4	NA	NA	TGTGCCAGCAGCCCAGAATCAACTAATGAAAAACTGTTTTTT	CASSPESTNEKLFF
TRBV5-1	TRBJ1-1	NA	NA	TGCGCCAGCAGCCTAATGGCGGACACTGAAGCTTTCTTT	CASSLMADTEAFF
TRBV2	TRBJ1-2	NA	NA	TGTGCCAGCAGCCGACTGACAGAGAATGGCTACACCTTC	CASSRLTENGYTF
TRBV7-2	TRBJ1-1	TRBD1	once	TGTGCCAGCAGCTTAGCGGGACAGGGTATGACTGAAGCTTTCTTT	CASSLAGQGMTEAFF
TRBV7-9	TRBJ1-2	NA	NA	TGTGCCAGCAGCTCACCGTCTACCAGGGGCTATGGCTACACCTTC	CASSSPSTRGYGYTF
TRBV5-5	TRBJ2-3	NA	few	TGTGCCAGCAGCTTGTCGCTCGGGAGTACAGATACGCAGTATTTT	CASSLSLGSTDTQYF
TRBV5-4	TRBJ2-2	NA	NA	TGTGCCAGCAGCCCCGGGACTTCGAACACCGGGGAGCTGTTTTTT	CASSPGTSNTGELFF
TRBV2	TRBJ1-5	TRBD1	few	TGTGCCAGCAGTTGGGGTCGGACAGGGGGCCAGCCCCAGCATTTT	CASSWGRTGGQPQHF
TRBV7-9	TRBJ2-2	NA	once	TGTGCCAGCAGCTTTAAGTTTGAGGGCGGGGAGCTGTTTTTT	CASSFKFEGGELFF
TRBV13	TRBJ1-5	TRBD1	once	TGTGCCAGCAGTTTTGGACAGGGCCTCAATCAGCCCCAGCATTTT	CASSFGQGLNQPQHF
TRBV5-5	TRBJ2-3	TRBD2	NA	TGTGCCAGCAGCCAAAGCGGGGGGGAGACAGATACGCAGTATTTT	CASSQSGGETDTQYF
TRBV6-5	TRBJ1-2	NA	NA	TGTGCCAGCAGACATAACCTTGACTATGGCTACACCTTC	CASRHNLDYGYTF
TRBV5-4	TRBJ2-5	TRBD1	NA	TGTGCCAGCAGCCTGGGGACAGCAGAGACCCAGTACTTC	CASSLGTAETQYF
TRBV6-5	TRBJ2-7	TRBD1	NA	TGTGCCAGCAGGGGGACAGATTACGAGCAGTACTTC	CASRGTDYEQYF
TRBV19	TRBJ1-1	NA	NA	TGTGCCAGTAGGGGAGGGTTCAAGGCAGCTTTCTTT	CASRGGFKAAFF
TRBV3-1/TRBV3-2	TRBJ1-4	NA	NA	TGTGCCAGCAGCCGGGCGGGCCAAAAACTGTTTTTT	CASSRAGQKLFF
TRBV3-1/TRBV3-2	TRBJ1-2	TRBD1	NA	TGTGCCAGCAGCCCCCGGGACAGGGCAACTAACTATGGCTACACCTTC	CASSPRDRATNYGYTF
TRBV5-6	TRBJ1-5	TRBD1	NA	TGTGCCAGCAGCTTCACGGGACAGGGGGAACTTCAGCCCCAGCATTTT	CASSFTGQGELQPQHF
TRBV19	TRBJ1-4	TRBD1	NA	TGTGCCAGTAGTGGACAGGCAACTAATGAAAAACTGTTTTTT	CASSGQATNEKLFF
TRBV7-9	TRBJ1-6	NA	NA	TGTGCCAGCAGCTCAACTATCAGCTCCTATAATTCACCCCTCCACTTT	CASSSTISSYNSPLHF
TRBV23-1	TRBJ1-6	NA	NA	TGCGCCAGCAGTCCATCTCCAGGCTCCTATAATTCACCCCTCCACTTT	CASSPSPGSYNSPLHF
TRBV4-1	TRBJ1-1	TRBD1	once	TGCGCCAGCAGCCAAGATCCCCCGTCCGGGACAGGCCTGCTTATTAACACTGAAGCTTTCTTT	CASSQDPPSGTGLLINTEAFF
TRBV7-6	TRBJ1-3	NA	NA	TGTGCCAGCAGCCCTACTAAGGACACTGGAAACACCATATATTTT	CASSPTKDTGNTIYF
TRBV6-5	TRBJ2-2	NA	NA	TGTGCCAGCAGTTACTCGAAACAGGGAGCCGGGGAGCTGTTTTTT	CASSYSKQGAGELFF
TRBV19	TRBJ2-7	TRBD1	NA	TGTGCCAGTAGTCCTCTCGGACAGGGGGCGGGCGAGCAGTACTTC	CASSPLGQGAGEQYF
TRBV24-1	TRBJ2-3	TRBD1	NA	TGTGCCACCAGTGAGACCCCCGGGACAGGGTGGACAGATACGCAGTATTTT	CATSETPGTGWTDTQYF
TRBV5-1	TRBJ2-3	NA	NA	TGCGCCAGCAGCGCCGGTTGGGGGGCAGATACGCAGTATTTT	CASSAGWGADTQYF
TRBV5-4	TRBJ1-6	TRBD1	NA	TGTGCCAGCAGCTTGGGTACAGGGGTCAATTCACCCCTCCACTTT	CASSLGTGVNSPLHF
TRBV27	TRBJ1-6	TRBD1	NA	TGTGCCAGCAGTTTGGCAGGGGGGCATGTTAGGTCACCCCTCCACTTT	CASSLAGGHVRSPLHF
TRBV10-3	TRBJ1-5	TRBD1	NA	TGTGCCATCAGTGAGGCCGGGACAGGGGTCCAGCCCCAGCATTTT	CAISEAGTGVQPQHF
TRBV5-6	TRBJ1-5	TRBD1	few	TGTGCCAGCAGCTCACAGGGGGCAGGCAATCAGCCCCAGCATTTT	CASSSQGAGNQPQHF
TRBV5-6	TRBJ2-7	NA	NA	TGTGCCAGCAGCTTTAGATACGAGCAGTACTTC	CASSFRYEQYF
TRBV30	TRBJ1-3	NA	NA	TGTGCCTGGAGTTCTAACTCTGGAAACACCATATATTTT	CAWSSNSGNTIYF
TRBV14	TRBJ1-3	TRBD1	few	TGTGCCAGCAGCCTCGACCCTTTAACAGGGGTACCTGGAAACACCATATATTTT	CASSLDPLTGVPGNTIYF
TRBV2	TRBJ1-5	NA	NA	TGTGCCAGCAGTGACTCCGTTAGTAGCAATCAGCCCCAGCATTTT	CASSDSVSSNQPQHF
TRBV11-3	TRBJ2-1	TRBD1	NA	TGTGCCAGCAGCTTAGATGGGGACAGGGGAAGGAACAATGAGCAGTTCTTC	CASSLDGDRGRNNEQFF
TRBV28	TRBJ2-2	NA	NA	TGTGCCAGCAGTTTATTTGCGGAGATCGGGGAGCTGTTTTTT	CASSLFAEIGELFF
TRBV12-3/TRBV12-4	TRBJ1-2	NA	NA	TGTGCCAGCAGCCCCCTCGAGGTCGGCTACACCTTC	CASSPLEVGYTF
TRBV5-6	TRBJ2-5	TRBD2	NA	TGTGCCAGCAGCTTGGTGGGGGGAGGGGAAGAGACCCAGTACTTC	CASSLVGGGEETQYF
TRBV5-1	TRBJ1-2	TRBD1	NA	TGCGCCAGCAGCATAGACCCCGGGACAGACTATGGCTACACCTTC	CASSIDPGTDYGYTF
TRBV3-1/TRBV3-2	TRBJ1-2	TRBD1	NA	TGTGCCAGCAGCCCTCCACAGGGGAACTCCTATGGCTACACCTTC	CASSPPQGNSYGYTF
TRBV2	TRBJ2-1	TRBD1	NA	TGTGCCAGCAGGGGGGACAGGGGGCACTACAATGAGCAGTTCTTC	CASRGDRGHYNEQFF
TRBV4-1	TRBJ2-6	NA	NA	TGCGCCAGCAGCCATGAGCGGGTGAGCTCTGGGGCCAACGTCCTGACTTTC	CASSHERVSSGANVLTF
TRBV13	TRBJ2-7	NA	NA	TGTGCCAGCAGTTCTCTAGGTTCCTACGAGCAGTACTTC	CASSSLGSYEQYF
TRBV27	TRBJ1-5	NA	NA	TGTGCCAGCAGGAGGGACAAAAATAGCAATCAGCCCCAGCATTTT	CASRRDKNSNQPQHF